The next 20 T cell receptor beta chains were all read from a single sample in a study of blood T cell repertoires in COVID-19. Sequenced by immunoSEQ multiplex PCR; TCRdb stores in-frame clones only, minus some. The sample gives around 140,000 clones, around 84% of which show up once; roughly a tenth is in the top ten. Sequencing input: peripheral blood. The receptors originated from a man aged 55 to 70 with active or convalescent COVID-19.

The J gene is TRBJ2-1, the V gene TRBV6-5, with 7 bases aligning to TRBD2. CDR1 and CDR2 (germline): MNHEY, SVGAGI. The CDR3 has 14 amino acids. V lost 7 bases, J lost 0 bases, and 3 bases stayed unmatched. DNA for the CDR3: TGTGCCAGCAAGTTAGCGGGCTCCTACAATGAGCAGTTCTTC. Encoded protein: CASKLAGSYNEQFF.

The V and J genes are TRBV5-1 and TRBJ1-3; TRBD1 agrees at 8 bases. The CDR3 runs to 14 residues. Germline V lookup: CDR1 SGHRS, CDR2 YFSETQ. Trimming removed 7 bases from V and 0 bases from J; junction bases left unmatched: 3. DNA of the CDR3: TGCGCCAGCCGACAGGGGTCCTCTGGAAACACCATATATTTT. This translates into CASRQGSSGNTIYF.

The chain has TRBV4-3 and TRBJ1-1; 7 bases agree with TRBD1. Germline CDR1 is LGHNA and CDR2 is YSLEER. Losses at the gene ends were 0 bases for V and 4 bases for J; bases not matched to a gene: 11. This CDR3 comprises 17 residues. The CDR3 loop reads CASSQDRAGGWGTEAFF. The DNA of the CDR3 is TGCGCCAGCAGCCAAGATCGGGCAGGGGGTTGGGGCACTGAAGCTTTCTTT.

The chain combines TRBV11-3 with TRBJ2-3; unclear D gene. This CDR3 spans 11 amino acids. The germline V and J ends were trimmed by 5 bases and 6 bases, with 6 bases remaining between them. CDR1 is SGHNT and CDR2 is YENEEA in the germline V gene. This CDR3 is CASSREDTQYF. The CDR3 DNA reads as TGTGCCAGCAGCCGTGAGGATACGCAGTATTTT.

The chain recombines TRBV7-2 with TRBJ2-4; no reliable D call. The CDR3 contains 15 residues. V was clipped by 2 bases and J by 1 base, with 9 bases between them. Germline V gives CDR1 SGHTA, CDR2 FQGNSA. The CDR3 DNA is TGTGCCAGCAGCTTAACCGAGTGGGCCAAAAACATTCAGTACTTC. This sequence encodes CASSLTEWAKNIQYF.

The chain uses TRBV13 and TRBJ1-5; a possible D gene is TRBD1 (6 bases). The CDR3 has 17 amino acids. CDR1 PRHDT and CDR2 FYEKMQ come from the germline V gene (reference sequence). V shed 4 bases and J shed 4 bases, with 20 bases lying between them. CDR3 protein: CASSSSLRGIANQPQHF. In DNA, the CDR3 is TGTGCCAGCAGCTCAAGCCTCAGGGGAATTGCAAATCAGCCCCAGCATTTT.

The V and J genes are TRBV2 and TRBJ1-6; a possible D gene is TRBD1 (5 bases). V dropped 2 bases and J dropped 14 bases, with 16 bases sitting between them. This CDR3 has 14 residues. CDR1 is SNHLY, CDR2 FYNNEI, per germline. In DNA, the CDR3 is TGTGCCAGCAGTGAACAGGGCCTTTTTGTGGCCCTCCACTTT. Protein: CASSEQGLFVALHF.

The chain has TRBV12-5 and TRBJ2-3; TRBD1 might be the D (6 bases). Germline V gives CDR1 LGHNT, CDR2 FRNRAP. The CDR3 runs to 15 residues. V lost 7 bases and J 3 bases, leaving 17 bases between the germline ends. In nucleotides, the CDR3 is TGTGCTAGTGCCGGTTGGCCAGGGGTAACAGATACGCAGTATTTT. This translates into CASAGWPGVTDTQYF.

Details on this clone: Germline is not matched at one junction end, which may reflect a read error. The same CDR3 can be traced to other DNA sequences in this sample. The chain joins TRBV5-4 to TRBJ2-2; 8 bases fit TRBD2. Germline CDR1 SGHNT, CDR2 YYREEE (reference sequence). This CDR3 has 18 residues. As DNA, the CDR3 is TGTGCCAGCAGCAACGGGAGACTAGCGTTCGCGAATACCGGGGAGCTGTTTTTT. Amino acid sequence: CASSNGRLAFANTGELFF.

The chain employs TRBV30 and TRBJ1-5; D not resolved. CDR3 length: 13 residues. Trimming took 2 bases from V and 0 from J, leaving 5 bases between them. Germline V gives CDR1 GTSNPN, CDR2 SVGIG (reference sequence). The CDR3 DNA reads TGTGCCTGGAGTCGTTATAGCAATCAGCCCCAGCATTTT. This codes for CAWSRYSNQPQHF.

The chain joins TRBV4-3 to TRBJ2-2; possibly TRBD2 for D (5 bases). V lost 4 bases and J lost 7, with 10 bases in between. Germline-derived CDR1 and CDR2 are LGHNA and YSLEER. CDR3 length equals 13 residues. The DNA for the CDR3 is TGCGCCAGCAGCCGCGGACTTGGCGGGGAGCTGTTTTTT. This encodes CASSRGLGGELFF.

The chain is built from TRBV5-1 and TRBJ1-4; possibly TRBD1 for D (6 bases). This CDR3 has 17 residues. Between the trimmed V and J ends, which lost 4 bases and 0 bases, there was a span of 16 bases. The germline gives CDR1 SGHRS, CDR2 YFSETQ. This CDR3 is CASSPGGGPTTNEKLFF. The CDR3 DNA reads TGCGCCAGCAGCCCGGGTGGGGGCCCCACAACTAATGAAAAACTGTTTTTT.

This clone has just one count. This sequence joins TRBV6-5 and TRBJ1-3; D not certain. Trimming took 0 bases from V and 0 from J, leaving 6 bases between them. Per germline, CDR1 MNHEY and CDR2 SVGAGI. This CDR3 spans 15 amino acids. The CDR3 DNA reads TGTGCCAGCAGTTACTCGGTCAGCTCTGGAAACACCATATATTTT. Translated, it gives CASSYSVSSGNTIYF.

This chain links TRBV5-6 with TRBJ1-2; 10 bases map to TRBD1. CDR3 length: 15 amino acids. V dropped 3 bases and J dropped 3; count of bases not matched to a gene: 5. Germline V gives CDR1 SGHDT, CDR2 YYEEEE. The CDR3 nucleotides read TGTGCCAGCAGCTACCGGGACAGGGGTGACTATGGCTACACCTTC. Its protein product is CASSYRDRGDYGYTF.

This chain connects TRBV4-1 to TRBJ2-1; 10 nucleotides agree with TRBD2. Germline V gene lookup returns CDR1 MGHRA and CDR2 YSYEKL. CDR3 length: 18 amino acids. With 0 bases clipped from V and 7 bases from J, the junction kept 12 bases outside the gene matches. The CDR3 spells CASSQDQREGKGRNEQFF. The CDR3 DNA reads as TGCGCCAGCAGCCAAGACCAGCGGGAGGGGAAAGGGCGGAATGAGCAGTTCTTC.

The chain links TRBV7-2 to TRBJ2-5, with 10 positions matching TRBD1. V lost 7 bases to trimming and J lost 4 bases; unmatched junction nucleotides: 9. CDR1 is SGHTA, CDR2 FQGNSA, per germline. This CDR3 has 15 residues. This chain's CDR3 is CASNGQGGPSETQYF. CDR3 nucleotides: TGTGCCAGCAACGGACAGGGGGGTCCTTCAGAGACCCAGTACTTC.

This clone came up once. This chain links TRBV30 with TRBJ1-2; TRBD1 is a possible D gene (6 bases). This CDR3 has 16 amino acids. In germline, CDR1 is GTSNPN, CDR2 SVGIG (reference sequence). With 5 bases removed from V and 1 base from J, the gap between germline ends came to 20 bases. The CDR3, as DNA: TGTGCCTGGGGGGGCCGTGGCGCCCACAGTAACTATGGCTACACCTTC. Translating it yields CAWGGRGAHSNYGYTF.

V and J are TRBV19 and TRBJ2-3, with 14 bases lining up with TRBD2. CDR3 length: 16 residues. V lost 6 bases and J lost 5; bases outside the gene matches: 7. CDR1 and CDR2 from the germline V gene are LNHDA and SQIVND (reference sequence). CDR3 DNA sequence: TGTGCCAGTAGCCAGACTAGCGGGAGGGGAGTAGATACGCAGTATTTT. Its protein product is CASSQTSGRGVDTQYF.

CDR3 coding DNA: TGCGCCAGCAGCCCCTCGGAGGGCGCCTATGGCTACACCTTC. Translated, it gives CASSPSEGAYGYTF. The chain couples TRBV5-1 to TRBJ1-2; unclear D gene. The CDR3 length is 14 residues. Trimming removed 4 bases from V and 4 bases from J, with 14 bases in between. Germline V CDR1 and CDR2: SGHRS, YFSETQ.

This sequence joins TRBV4-3 and TRBJ1-1; D is possibly TRBD1 (6 bases). V dropped 0 bases and J dropped 7 bases, with 15 bases sitting between them. The CDR3 has 15 residues. The germline V gene has CDR1 LGHNA and CDR2 YSLEER. This CDR3 reads CASSQEWAGEYEAFF. Here the CDR3 DNA reads TGCGCCAGCAGCCAAGAGTGGGCAGGGGAGTATGAAGCTTTCTTT.